This passage covers 8 T cell receptor beta chains from one sample sequenced in a study of OX40 agonist ivuxolimab in advanced cancers. The assay was immunoSEQ multiplex PCR, and TCRdb's table has in-frame clones only and misses some. The table has roughly 56,000 clones, around nine tenths seen once. The sample in question was CD4+ or CD8+ T cells sorted from blood, obtained in a trial of the OX40 agonist ivuxolimab. These receptors were obtained from an adult with an advanced solid tumor such as melanoma, head and neck, liver or kidney cancer.

The chain is built from TRBV5-4 and TRBJ2-1; D may be TRBD1 (5 bases). The CDR3 contains 11 residues. Germline assignment: CDR1 SGHNT and CDR2 YYREEE (reference sequence). Trimming took 2 bases from V and 11 from J, leaving 8 bases between them. The CDR3 protein is CASSFAGQQFF. As DNA, the CDR3 is TGTGCCAGCAGCTTCGCAGGGCAGCAGTTCTTC.

The V call is TRBV18, the J call TRBJ1-1, with D hard to call. Germline lookup yields CDR1 KGHSH and CDR2 LQKENI. The CDR3 loop spans 12 amino acids. V shed 4 bases and J shed 4 bases, with 7 bases lying between them. The CDR3 coding sequence is TGTGCCAGCTCACGAGGGAGCACTGAAGCTTTCTTT. This codes for CASSRGSTEAFF.

This clone was seen only a few times. The chain recombines TRBV19 with TRBJ1-1, with TRBD1 identical over 7 bases. The junction had 8 bases not matched to a gene; V was cut back by 5 bases and J by 5 bases. Germline CDR1 reads LNHDA; CDR2 reads SQIVND (reference sequence). The CDR3 consists of 14 residues. This chain's CDR3 is CASSYRQGWTEAFF. The CDR3 DNA reads as TGTGCCAGTAGTTACAGACAGGGATGGACTGAAGCTTTCTTT.

V is TRBV5-6 and J is TRBJ2-2; perhaps TRBD1 as D (5 bases). Trimming took 2 bases from V and 7 from J, leaving 15 bases between them. The CDR3 consists of 15 residues. CDR1 and CDR2 from the germline V gene are SGHDT and YYEEEE. The DNA of the CDR3 is TGTGCCAGCAGCTTAGGGGCGTCCTCCAGCGGGGAGCTGTTTTTT. Its protein product is CASSLGASSSGELFF. The full variable domain, rest sourced from reference TRBV5-6 and TRBJ2-2, is DAGVTQSPTHLIKTRGQQVTLRCSPKSGHDTVSWYQQALGQGPQFIFQYYEEEERQRGNFPDRFSGHQFPNYSSELNVNALLLGDSALYLCASSLGASSSGELFFGEGSRLTVL.

The rearrangement links TRBV7-8 to TRBJ2-3, with 9 bases matching TRBD2. The V gene end was trimmed by 3 bases and the J gene end by 3 bases; junction bases not matched to a gene: 4. The length of the CDR3 is 15 residues. The V gene's germline CDR1 is SGHVS and CDR2 FQNEAQ. The CDR3 DNA follows: TGTGCCAGCAGCTTGAGTAGCGGGGGAACAGATACGCAGTATTTT. Its translation: CASSLSSGGTDTQYF. Together with reference TRBV7-8 and TRBJ2-3, the CDR3 gives the full variable domain: GAGVSQSPRYKVAKRGQDVALRCDPISGHVSLFWYQQALGQGPEFLTYFQNEAQLDKSGLPSDRFFAERPEGSVSTLKIQRTQQEDSAVYLCASSLSSGGTDTQYFGPGTRLTVL.

The V gene is TRBV28, the J gene TRBJ2-1; 9 bases agree with TRBD1. Trimming at V came to 2 bases and at J to 4 bases, leaving 15 bases not matched to a gene. This CDR3 has 19 residues. Germline CDR1 is MDHEN and CDR2 is SYDVKM. The CDR3 DNA reads TGTGCCAGCAGTTTAATTCCCCTAGGACAGGGGCTGGGTTACAATGAGCAGTTCTTC. Encoded protein: CASSLIPLGQGLGYNEQFF.

The rearrangement links TRBV19 to TRBJ1-4; D gene ambiguous. CDR3 length equals 15 residues. Trimming took 3 bases from V and 2 from J, leaving 10 bases between them. Germline assignment: CDR1 LNHDA and CDR2 SQIVND (reference sequence). The CDR3 loop is CASSIRLSTNEKLFF. CDR3 sequence (DNA): TGTGCCAGTAGTATCAGGTTGTCGACTAATGAAAAACTGTTTTTT.

The chain couples TRBV2 to TRBJ1-2, with D unclear. The CDR3 extends over 17 amino acids. The germline V gene encodes CDR1 SNHLY and CDR2 FYNNEI. Trimming took 2 bases from V and 0 from J, leaving 16 bases between them. The CDR3 here is CASSERKDPGSNYGYTF. CDR3 nucleotides: TGTGCCAGCAGTGAAAGAAAAGATCCAGGTTCTAACTATGGCTACACCTTC.